The present entry profiles one T cell receptor (beta chain) with its context. Original data processing: Amplification from reference gene primers served as the basis for estimated nucleated cell counts. Method: immunoSEQ multiplex PCR; TCRdb's copy keeps in-frame clones and lacks some. V, J and clone size are those of that table, while D and trimming were read from the DNA. The repertoire holds roughly 250,000 clones, 70% to 85% seen once, with around 9.9% in the top ten. This sample is part of a study of blood T cell repertoires in COVID-19. Study-level information: Samples representing acute and convalescent COVID-19 were sourced from the United States, Italy and Spain. In each case, the material was cDNA or gDNA derived from T cells, B-cell-depleted T cells, or PBMCs.

The ends lost 4 bases at V and 8 bases at J; junction bases unmatched: 5. This CDR3 is built from 14 residues. Germline lookup yields CDR1 SGHVS and CDR2 FNYEAQ. Specimen: peripheral blood. The TCR originated in a woman aged 80 or older with acute or convalescent COVID-19. The chain couples TRBV7-6 to TRBJ1-4, with 9 nucleotides matching TRBD1. The CDR3 region has the DNA TGTGCCAGCAGCTCGGGACAGGGCCAAGAAAAACTGTTTTTT. The encoded protein is CASSSGQGQEKLFF.